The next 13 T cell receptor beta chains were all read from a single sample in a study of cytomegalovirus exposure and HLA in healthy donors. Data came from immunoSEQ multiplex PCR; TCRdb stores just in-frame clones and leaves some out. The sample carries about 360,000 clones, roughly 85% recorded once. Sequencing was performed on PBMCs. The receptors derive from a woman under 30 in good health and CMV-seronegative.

CDR3 nucleotides: TGCGCCAGCAGCCAAGAAACAGGGGCCTACGAGCAGTACTTC. Protein product: CASSQETGAYEQYF. V usage is TRBV4-1 and J usage is TRBJ2-7; 7 nucleotides line up with TRBD1. V shed 0 bases and J 2 bases; nucleotides not matched to a gene: 1. The germline V gene encodes CDR1 MGHRA and CDR2 YSYEKL. The CDR3 contains 14 residues.

In DNA, the CDR3 is TGTGCCAGCAGCCGGGACAGGATTTTTGCGAACACCGGGGAGCTGTTTTTT. Translation gives CASSRDRIFANTGELFF. This chain connects TRBV7-8 to TRBJ2-2; 8 bases map to TRBD1. With V trimmed by 5 bases and J by 0 bases, 8 bases remained unmatched. Germline assignment: CDR1 SGHVS and CDR2 FQNEAQ. This CDR3 spans 17 amino acids.

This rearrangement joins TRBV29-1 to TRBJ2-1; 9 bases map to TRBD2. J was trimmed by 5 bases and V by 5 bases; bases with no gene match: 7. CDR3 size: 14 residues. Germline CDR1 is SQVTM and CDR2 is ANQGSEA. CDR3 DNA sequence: TGCAGCGTTTTTAGCGGGAGACCCCACAATGAGCAGTTCTTC. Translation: CSVFSGRPHNEQFF.

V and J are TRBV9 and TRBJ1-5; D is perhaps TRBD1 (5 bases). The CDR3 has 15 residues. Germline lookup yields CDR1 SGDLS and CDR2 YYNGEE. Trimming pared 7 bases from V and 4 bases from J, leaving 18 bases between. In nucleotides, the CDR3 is TGTGCCAGCGACCTCTACCCGGGGGGGAATCAGCCCCAGCATTTT. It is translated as CASDLYPGGNQPQHF.

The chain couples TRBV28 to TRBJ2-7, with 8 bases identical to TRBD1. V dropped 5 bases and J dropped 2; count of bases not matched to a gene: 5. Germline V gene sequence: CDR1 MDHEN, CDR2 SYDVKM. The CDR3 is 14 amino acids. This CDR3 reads CASSPTGGPYEQYF. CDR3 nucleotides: TGTGCCAGCAGTCCTACAGGGGGGCCCTACGAGCAGTACTTC.

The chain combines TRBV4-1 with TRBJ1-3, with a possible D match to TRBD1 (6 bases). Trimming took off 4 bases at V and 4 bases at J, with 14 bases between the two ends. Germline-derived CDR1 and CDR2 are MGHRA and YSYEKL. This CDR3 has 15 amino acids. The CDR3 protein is CASSRAQGFGNTIYF. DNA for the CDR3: TGCGCCAGCAGCCGAGCCCAGGGGTTCGGAAACACCATATATTTT.

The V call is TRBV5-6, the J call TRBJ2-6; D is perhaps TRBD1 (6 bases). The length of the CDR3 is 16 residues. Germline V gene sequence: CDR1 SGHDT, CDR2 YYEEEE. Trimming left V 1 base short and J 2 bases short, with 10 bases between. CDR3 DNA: TGTGCCAGCAGCTTGCCAGGGGTTACTGGGGCCAACGTCCTGACTTTC. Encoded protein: CASSLPGVTGANVLTF. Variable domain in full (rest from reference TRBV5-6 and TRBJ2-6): DAGVTQSPTHLIKTRGQQVTLRCSPKSGHDTVSWYQQALGQGPQFIFQYYEEEERQRGNFPDRFSGHQFPNYSSELNVNALLLGDSALYLCASSLPGVTGANVLTFGAGSRLTVL.

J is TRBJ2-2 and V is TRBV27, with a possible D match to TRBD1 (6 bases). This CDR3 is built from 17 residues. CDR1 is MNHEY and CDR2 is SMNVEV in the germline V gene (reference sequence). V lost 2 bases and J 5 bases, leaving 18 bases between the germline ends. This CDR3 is CASSLRPQHRVTGELFF. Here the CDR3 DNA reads TGTGCCAGCAGTTTAAGACCCCAGCACAGGGTAACCGGGGAGCTGTTTTTT.

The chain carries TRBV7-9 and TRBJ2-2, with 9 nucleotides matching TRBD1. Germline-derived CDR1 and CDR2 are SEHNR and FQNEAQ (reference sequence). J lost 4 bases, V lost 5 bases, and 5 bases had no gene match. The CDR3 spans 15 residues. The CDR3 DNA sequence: TGTGCCAGCAGCGGGACAGGGCATTCCACCGGGGAGCTGTTTTTT. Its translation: CASSGTGHSTGELFF.

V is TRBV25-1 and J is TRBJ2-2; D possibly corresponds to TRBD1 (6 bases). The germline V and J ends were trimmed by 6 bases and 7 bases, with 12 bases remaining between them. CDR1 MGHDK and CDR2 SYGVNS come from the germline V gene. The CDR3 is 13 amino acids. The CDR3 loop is CASRGGLGGELFF. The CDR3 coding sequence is TGTGCCAGCAGAGGGGGTTTAGGCGGGGAGCTGTTTTTT.

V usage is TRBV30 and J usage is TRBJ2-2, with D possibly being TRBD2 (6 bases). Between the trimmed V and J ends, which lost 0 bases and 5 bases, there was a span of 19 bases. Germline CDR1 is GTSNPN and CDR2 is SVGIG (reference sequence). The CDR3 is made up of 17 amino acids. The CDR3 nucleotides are TGTGCCTGGAGTGTTATTTTTGGCGGGGTGGGAACCGGGGAGCTGTTTTTT. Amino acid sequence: CAWSVIFGGVGTGELFF. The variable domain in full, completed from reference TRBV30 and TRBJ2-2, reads SQTIHQWPATLVQPVGSPLSLECTVEGTSNPNLYWYRQAAGRGLQLLFYSVGIGQISSEVPQNLSASRPQDRQFILSSKKLLLSDSGFYLCAWSVIFGGVGTGELFFGEGSRLTVL.

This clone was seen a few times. As DNA, the CDR3 is TGTGCCAGCAGCCGGACTAGCGGGGGCCAAGAGACCCAGTACTTC. Encoded protein: CASSRTSGGQETQYF. This chain connects TRBV7-3 to TRBJ2-5, with 13 positions matching TRBD2. Germline V lookup: CDR1 SGHTA, CDR2 FQGTGA. The CDR3 length is 15 residues. V lost 5 bases to trimming and J lost 1 base; unmatched junction nucleotides: 1.

The CDR3 sequence is CASSQDGTTGNRAFF. The CDR3 DNA follows: TGCGCCAGCAGCCAAGATGGTACTACAGGGAATCGGGCTTTCTTT. The rearrangement joins TRBV4-1 to TRBJ1-1; a weak D match, TRBD1 (6 bases). The CDR3 has 15 amino acids. CDR1 MGHRA and CDR2 YSYEKL come from the germline V gene. V lost 0 bases, J lost 11 bases, and 19 bases lay in between.